The 11 T cell receptor beta chains below all came from one sample that was sequenced in a study of human T cells and chemical hapten exposure. TCRdb re-derived calls from the RACE reads in MiXCR, one entry per CDR3 protein. The table records under 120,000 distinct CDR3 sequences, about 10% of them present only once. Regarding time point: patch test 1, 2 weeks after DPC sensitization. The treatment here: therapeutic diphenylcyclopropenone sensitization with weekly scalp DPC. This material consisted of whole blood, taken in connection with sensitization to the hapten diphenylcyclopropenone (DPC). The receptors were sampled from a woman between 40 and 55 years old with alopecia areata. Some clones in this sample may be carry-over from other donors' samples.

This clonotype was counted between two and nine times. This rearrangement joins TRBV18 to TRBJ2-3, with 9 bases that match TRBD1. The CDR3 runs to 17 residues. Looked up from germline, CDR1 is KGHSH and CDR2 is LQKENI. V trimming: 3 bases; J trimming: 3 bases; junction bases outside the gene matches: 10. Here the CDR3 reads CASSPRGQGKPTDTQYF. The CDR3 DNA reads as TGTGCCAGCTCACCGCGAGGACAGGGGAAACCGACAGATACGCAGTATTTT.

This clonotype came up many times. The DNA for the CDR3 is TGCAGCGTTGATGCTGGGTTCCAAGAGACCCAGTACTTC. Protein sequence: CSVDAGFQETQYF. The V and J genes are TRBV29-1 and TRBJ2-5; unclear D gene. CDR1 SQVTM and CDR2 ANQGSEA come from the germline V gene. Trimming cost V 3 bases and J 1 base, with 9 bases left between them. The CDR3 runs 13 residues.

The table lists this clonotype with many counts. The V call is TRBV7-8, the J call TRBJ2-1; D uncertain. Germline V gives CDR1 SGHVS, CDR2 FQNEAQ. This CDR3 region has 15 residues. The V and J ends lost 5 bases and 4 bases respectively, with 15 bases between them. CDR3: CASSEGATQYNEQFF. Written as DNA, the CDR3 is TGTGCCAGCAGCGAAGGCGCGACCCAATACAATGAGCAGTTCTTC. Variable domain in full (rest from reference TRBV7-8 and TRBJ2-1): GAGVSQSPRYKVAKRGQDVALRCDPISGHVSLFWYQQALGQGPEFLTYFQNEAQLDKSGLPSDRFFAERPEGSVSTLKIQRTQQEDSAVYLCASSEGATQYNEQFFGPGTRLTVL.

The V and J genes are TRBV10-3 and TRBJ1-4; possibly TRBD1 for D (5 bases). V was trimmed by 0 bases and J by 4 bases, leaving 9 bases between them. Germline V lookup: CDR1 ENHRY, CDR2 SYGVKD. The CDR3 is 15 amino acids. In nucleotides, the CDR3 is TGTGCCATCAGTGAGTCGCCAGGGAGTAATGAAAAACTGTTTTTT. This sequence encodes CAISESPGSNEKLFF.

This clonotype was counted at least ten times. A junction boundary mismatches the germline segment, possibly from a read error. The CDR3, as DNA: TGTGCCAGCAGTAACTCGGACTCGAACACCGGGGAGCTGTTTTTT. Translation: CASSNSDSNTGELFF. The rearrangement joins TRBV6-2 or TRBV6-3 to TRBJ2-2, with a tentative D call TRBD2 (5 bases). The CDR3 runs to 15 residues. Germline values: CDR1 MNHEY, CDR2 SVGEGT.

V and J are TRBV7-9 and TRBJ1-2; D unclear. The CDR3 spans 13 residues. V was trimmed by 1 base and J by 10 bases, leaving 13 bases between them. The germline V gene has CDR1 SEHNR and CDR2 FQNEAQ (reference sequence). The DNA for the CDR3 is TGTGCCAGCAGCTTAGAGGTGTCCCTGGCCTACACCTTC. Translated, it gives CASSLEVSLAYTF.

This clonotype showed up many times. This chain connects TRBV10-3 to TRBJ1-4; D perhaps matches TRBD1 (6 bases). The ends were cut back, 10 bases at V and 1 base at J, with 10 bases in the middle. The CDR3 is made up of 13 amino acids. Germline V gene sequence: CDR1 ENHRY, CDR2 SYGVKD. CDR3: CATQGRTNEKLFF. The CDR3 DNA reads as TGTGCCACCCAGGGGAGAACTAATGAAAAACTGTTTTTT.

This clonotype was counted ten times or more. The J gene is TRBJ2-3, the V gene TRBV7-9, with TRBD2 matching 12 bases. The germline V gene has CDR1 SEHNR and CDR2 FQNEAQ (reference sequence). With V trimmed by 2 bases and J by 4 bases, 1 base remained unmatched. This CDR3 is 15 amino acids long. The CDR3 protein is CASSLPSGGADTQYF. CDR3 DNA: TGTGCCAGCAGCTTACCTAGCGGGGGGGCAGATACGCAGTATTTT. The complete variable domain, with remaining parts taken from reference TRBV7-9 and TRBJ2-3, reads DTGVSQNPRHKITKRGQNVTFRCDPISEHNRLYWYRQTLGQGPEFLTYFQNEAQLEKSRLLSDRFSAERPKGSFSTLEIQRTEQGDSAMYLCASSLPSGGADTQYFGPGTRLTVL.

This clonotype was counted only a few times. The CDR3 here is CASSRRTLGTGPSYEQYF. The CDR3 coding sequence is TGTGCCAGCAGTCGTAGGACGCTGGGGACAGGCCCTTCCTACGAGCAGTACTTC. The V gene is TRBV27, the J gene TRBJ2-7, with 8 positions matching TRBD1. Germline V gene data show CDR1 as MNHEY and CDR2 as SMNVEV (reference sequence). With V trimmed by 5 bases and J by 1 base, 16 bases remained unmatched. The CDR3 sequence is 18 residues long.

This clonotype was recorded many times. This chain uses TRBV7-6 with TRBJ2-5; no reliable D call. This CDR3 contains 16 residues. The V end lost 3 bases, the J end lost 1 base, and 15 bases lay between the germline ends. Germline V CDR1 and CDR2: SGHVS, FNYEAQ. The CDR3 loop reads CASSFLTGAGQETQYF. Written as DNA, the CDR3 is TGTGCCAGCAGCTTCCTCACCGGTGCCGGCCAAGAGACCCAGTACTTC.

This clonotype has at least ten counts. The chain couples TRBV9 to TRBJ1-1; D is possibly TRBD1 (6 bases). Germline CDR1 is SGDLS and CDR2 is YYNGEE. V shed 0 bases and J shed 2 bases, with 11 bases lying between them. The CDR3 has 15 residues. CDR3 residues: CASSVEGQINTEAFF. Written as DNA, the CDR3 is TGTGCCAGCAGCGTAGAAGGACAGATAAACACTGAAGCTTTCTTT.